The present T cell receptor (beta chain) was sequenced within a study of shared clonotypes between healthy human individuals. Study information: The cohort had a couple of women and a few men, ages 18 to 49.

Study-wide findings and caveats: Non-shared clonotypes had lower generation probabilities than those shared by all four donors. Several donors showed sharing of approximately 5% of naive CD4 clonotypes.

Free of recent acute infections or vaccinations, the donors were healthy HIV-negative adults. The protocol was immunoSEQ multiplex PCR, while the TCRdb copy is restricted to in-frame clones and leaves out a portion. This table holds some 1.1 million clones, 60% to 80% found once. About this clone itself: The antigen remains undetermined.

Sample: memory CD4+ T cells from PBMCs. Sample subset: CD45RA-negative fraction. The clonotype originates from a man younger than 35 in good health. Some clones in this sample may be carry-over from other donors' samples.

CDR3 region: CASSQDPGAGNEKLFF. CDR3 nucleotides: TGTGCCAGCAGCCAAGATCCCGGGGCGGGGAATGAAAAACTGTTTTTT. The chain links TRBV4-2 to TRBJ1-4; tentative D call: TRBD1 (5 bases). Deletions cut 0 bases from V and 5 bases from J, with 13 bases between. Per the germline V gene, CDR1 is LGHNA and CDR2 is YNFKEQ. The CDR3 covers 16 residues.